These 9 T cell receptor beta chains were sequenced from one sample in a study of vaccination effects on CD4 cells after COVID-19. No antigen has been identified for these receptors. CD4+ T cells specific for antigen were expanded with viral peptide pools by the ViraFEST assay before sequencing. Upon completion of more than 9 days in culture, CD4+ T cells were isolated. Participants got two doses of BNT162b2 or mRNA-1273 vaccine. Generated by immunoSEQ multiplex PCR, the TCRdb table keeps only in-frame clones and is missing some. Of more than 12,000 clones listed, approximately 68% are singletons. Here the sequenced sample was CD4+ T cells from PBMCs cultured with HCoV-NL63 spike peptides, taken after COVID-19 vaccination. All receptors come from a human donor who received a COVID-19 vaccine.

The chain recombines TRBV27 with TRBJ2-1, with TRBD2 matching over 7 bases. Germline assignment: CDR1 MNHEY and CDR2 SMNVEV (reference sequence). Trimming removed 2 bases from V and 2 bases from J; junction bases left unmatched: 3. The CDR3 extends over 15 amino acids. The CDR3 reads CASSLTAGAYNEQFF. The CDR3 DNA reads as TGTGCCAGCAGTTTAACGGCGGGAGCCTACAATGAGCAGTTCTTC.

The J gene is TRBJ1-6, the V gene TRBV2; 8 nucleotides line up with TRBD1. The CDR3 extends over 17 amino acids. J lost 5 bases, V lost 6 bases, and 12 bases had no gene match. Germline V gene lookup returns CDR1 SNHLY and CDR2 FYNNEI. The CDR3 protein is CASSPGETGVNNSPLHF. CDR3 coding DNA: TGTGCCAGCAGCCCTGGTGAGACAGGGGTTAATAATTCACCCCTCCACTTT.

This clone was recorded a few times. The chain joins TRBV3-1 (or the pseudogene TRBV3-2) to TRBJ1-5; weak D call: TRBD1 (5 bases). This CDR3 is built from 17 residues. The ends were cut back, 1 base at V and 0 bases at J, with 13 bases in the middle. In germline, CDR1 is LGHDT, CDR2 YNNKEL (reference sequence). CDR3 bases: TGTGCCAGCAGCCAAGTACCAGGGTTTTCTAGCAATCAGCCCCAGCATTTT. Encoded protein: CASSQVPGFSSNQPQHF.

This sequence joins TRBV5-1 and TRBJ1-2; no clear D. The germline V and J ends were trimmed by 6 bases and 5 bases, with 23 bases remaining between them. Germline values: CDR1 SGHRS, CDR2 YFSETQ. The CDR3 spans 16 residues. CDR3 protein: CASTQGPLRSGYGYTF. The CDR3 DNA sequence: TGCGCCAGCACACAAGGCCCGTTGAGGTCGGGATATGGCTACACCTTC.

The chain carries TRBV30 and TRBJ1-4; no firm D call. Trimming removed 5 bases at V and 6 bases at J, with 13 bases between. This CDR3 spans 13 amino acids. Germline V gene data show CDR1 as GTSNPN and CDR2 as SVGIG (reference sequence). CDR3 bases: TGTGCCTGGGGGCGGGGAGTTGATGAAAAACTGTTTTTT. It codes for CAWGRGVDEKLFF. The full variable domain, with the rest looked up from reference TRBV30 and TRBJ1-4, is SQTIHQWPATLVQPVGSPLSLECTVEGTSNPNLYWYRQAAGRGLQLLFYSVGIGQISSEVPQNLSASRPQDRQFILSSKKLLLSDSGFYLCAWGRGVDEKLFFGSGTQLSVL.

This chain uses TRBV4-2 with TRBJ1-5; D is perhaps TRBD1 (6 bases). Germline CDR1 reads LGHNA; CDR2 reads YNFKEQ. V was clipped by 4 bases and J by 6 bases, with 10 bases between them. CDR3 length: 13 amino acids. The CDR3: CASSRIGGQPQHF. CDR3 sequence (DNA): TGTGCCAGCAGCCGGATAGGGGGTCAGCCCCAGCATTTT.

The chain joins TRBV5-1 to TRBJ1-4; possible D gene TRBD1, 6 bases. The germline V gene encodes CDR1 SGHRS and CDR2 YFSETQ. V dropped 6 bases and J dropped 4 bases, with 16 bases sitting between them. The CDR3 extends over 15 amino acids. The CDR3 nucleotides are TGCGCCAGCACCCGAGGGGGGGACGGTAATGAAAAACTGTTTTTT. This translates into CASTRGGDGNEKLFF.

This chain connects TRBV12-5 to TRBJ2-6, with D maybe TRBD2 (5 bases). V was trimmed by 1 base and J by 0 bases, leaving 7 bases between them. Germline V gene sequence: CDR1 LGHNT, CDR2 FRNRAP. This CDR3 spans 16 amino acids. The CDR3 here is CASGLEGSSGANVLTF. CDR3 nucleotides: TGTGCTAGTGGTTTGGAAGGGAGCTCTGGGGCCAACGTCCTGACTTTC.

As DNA, the CDR3 is TGTGCCAGTAGTATAAGCTATATAGTCGTAGTCCACGAGCAGTACTTC. It is translated as CASSISYIVVVHEQYF. This chain links TRBV19 with TRBJ2-7; no clear D. This CDR3 contains 16 residues. The V end was cut by 2 bases, the J end by 5 bases, with 19 bases between. Germline CDR1 is LNHDA and CDR2 is SQIVND (reference sequence).